Following are 23 T cell receptor beta chains from one sample sequenced in a study of shared clonotypes between healthy human individuals. The repertoire was sequenced with immunoSEQ multiplex PCR; TCRdb's copy has only in-frame clones and lacks some. The sample comprises some 2 million clones, around 95% of which are singletons, and 0.13% rests with the top ten. The sequencing sample was made of naive CD4+ T cells sorted from blood. Subset specified: CD45RA+ positively selected. These receptors were collected from a man younger than 30 in good health.

V and J are TRBV5-1 and TRBJ1-1; TRBD1 matches 7 bases. The CDR3 extends over 17 amino acids. Germline-derived CDR1 and CDR2 are SGHRS and YFSETQ. The V segment lost 6 bases and the J segment 0 bases; nucleotides outside the gene matches: 14. The DNA for the CDR3 is TGCGCCAGCAAGTCGGGACAGATTTTAACCTTGAACACTGAAGCTTTCTTT. Protein: CASKSGQILTLNTEAFF.

As regards this clone: Other DNA sequences in the sample encode the same CDR3. The CDR3 sequence is CASSLGPEAFF. The CDR3 DNA follows: TGTGCCAGCAGCTTGGGCCCTGAAGCTTTCTTT. The chain employs TRBV11-2 and TRBJ1-1; D is unclear. With 3 bases removed from V and 6 bases from J, the gap between germline ends came to 5 bases. CDR1 and CDR2 (germline): SGHAT, FQNNGV. CDR3 length: 11 residues.

The rearrangement uses TRBV18 and TRBJ2-7; no clear D gene. The CDR3 has 15 residues. V was cut by 2 bases and J by 4 bases, with 15 bases left in between. The germline V gene encodes CDR1 KGHSH and CDR2 LQKENI. CDR3 DNA sequence: TGTGCCAGCTCACCAGGGCCAAGGGATGGGTACGAGCAGTACTTC. Amino acid sequence: CASSPGPRDGYEQYF.

This clone appeared a single time. The rearrangement joins TRBV5-1 to TRBJ1-2; 7 bases agree with TRBD1. V lost 3 bases, J lost 5 bases, and 10 bases stayed unmatched. CDR3 length equals 15 residues. From germline, CDR1 is SGHRS and CDR2 YFSETQ. DNA for the CDR3: TGCGCCAGCAGCTATGGGACAGCCCCCCAGTATGGCTACACCTTC. Its translation is CASSYGTAPQYGYTF.

CDR3 residues: CASSVANGVGSEQFF. The CDR3 DNA follows: TGTGCCAGTAGTGTAGCGAATGGGGTAGGGAGTGAGCAGTTCTTC. This chain connects TRBV19 to TRBJ2-1, with D maybe TRBD2 (5 bases). This CDR3 is built from 15 residues. Germline V gene lookup returns CDR1 LNHDA and CDR2 SQIVND (reference sequence). The V gene lost 5 bases and the J gene lost 9 bases, with 20 bases spanning the gap.

The rearrangement links TRBV14 to TRBJ2-3, with TRBD2 matching 12 bases. Germline trimming cut 3 bases from V and 4 bases from J; bases unmatched to any gene: 5. Germline V lookup: CDR1 SGHDN, CDR2 FVKESK. The length of the CDR3 is 16 residues. The CDR3 DNA sequence: TGTGCCAGCAGCCACCCTAGCGGGGGGGGCGCAGATACGCAGTATTTT. It encodes CASSHPSGGGADTQYF. Filled out from reference TRBV14 and TRBJ2-3, the complete variable domain reads EAGVTQFPSHSVIEKGQTVTLRCDPISGHDNLYWYRRVMGKEIKFLLHFVKESKQDESGMPNNRFLAERTGGTYSTLKVQPAELEDSGVYFCASSHPSGGGADTQYFGPGTRLTVL.

The gene calls are TRBV7-2 and TRBJ2-3; no firm D call. Germline CDR1 reads SGHTA; CDR2 reads FQGNSA. The V end lost 0 bases, the J end lost 2 bases, and 12 bases lay between the germline ends. CDR3 size: 16 residues. The CDR3 DNA reads TGTGCCAGCAGCTTAGCAGGCTCCGGGCACACAGATACGCAGTATTTT. Translated: CASSLAGSGHTDTQYF.

The J gene is TRBJ2-6, the V gene TRBV7-2; D may be TRBD2 (5 bases). The V end was cut by 0 bases, the J end by 4 bases, with 10 bases between. The CDR3 covers 16 residues. Germline loops: CDR1 SGHTA, CDR2 FQGNSA. The CDR3 spells CASSLAVGAGANVLTF. CDR3 sequence (DNA): TGTGCCAGCAGCTTAGCGGTGGGAGCCGGGGCCAACGTCCTGACTTTC.

This clone was recorded only once. V is TRBV10-1 and J is TRBJ2-7; D possibly corresponds to TRBD2 (5 bases). V lost 5 bases to trimming and J lost 0 bases, with 8 bases between them. CDR1 and CDR2 from the germline V gene are WNHNN and SYGVQD (reference sequence). CDR3 size: 13 residues. DNA for the CDR3: TGCGCCAGCAGTTTGGACTCCTCCTACGAGCAGTACTTC. Its translation: CASSLDSSYEQYF.

This chain links TRBV5-1 with TRBJ2-2; the D is unclear. The V gene lost 0 bases and the J gene lost 1 base, with 10 bases spanning the gap. Germline CDR1 reads SGHRS; CDR2 reads YFSETQ. The CDR3 covers 16 residues. The CDR3 sequence: CASSLARTVNTGELFF. The CDR3 DNA sequence: TGCGCCAGCAGCTTGGCTCGGACGGTGAACACCGGGGAGCTGTTTTTT.

This rearrangement joins TRBV28 to TRBJ2-2; 7 bases align to TRBD1. V was pared by 7 bases and J by 7 bases, with 9 bases of the junction left unmatched. CDR3 length: 14 residues. Per germline, CDR1 MDHEN and CDR2 SYDVKM. As DNA, the CDR3 is TGTGCCAGCAAACCGACAGGGAAGAACGGGGAGCTGTTTTTT. The encoded protein is CASKPTGKNGELFF.

In this sample, this clone turned up many times. This sequence joins TRBV25-1 and TRBJ1-4, with D uncertain. From germline, CDR1 is MGHDK and CDR2 SYGVNS. The V and J ends lost 7 bases and 11 bases respectively, with 23 bases between them. The CDR3 covers 15 residues. CDR3: CASTLSSGGLSKLFF. The DNA of the CDR3 is TGTGCCAGCACCCTGAGTTCAGGTGGTTTGTCGAAACTGTTTTTT.

Regarding this clone: The same CDR3 is also encoded by other DNA sequences in this sample. This sequence joins TRBV28 and TRBJ1-2; no reliable D call. This CDR3 contains 12 residues. Trimming cost V 6 bases and J 8 bases, with 13 bases left between them. Germline CDR1 MDHEN, CDR2 SYDVKM. The DNA for the CDR3 is TGTGCCAGCAGCCTCTGGGCTGGCGGCTACACCTTC. Translation: CASSLWAGGYTF.

The chain carries TRBV2 and TRBJ1-2; 7 nucleotides match TRBD1. The germline gives CDR1 SNHLY, CDR2 FYNNEI. After removal of 3 bases from V and 7 bases from J, the junction contained 11 bases not matched to a gene. The CDR3 loop spans 15 amino acids. CDR3 in amino acids: CASSDLPTGRGGYTF. CDR3 bases: TGTGCCAGCAGTGACCTCCCGACAGGGAGGGGTGGCTACACCTTC.

Comments on this clone: Other DNA sequences in this specimen translate into the identical CDR3. This chain links TRBV5-1 with TRBJ2-7; the match to TRBD1 covers 7 bases. This CDR3 comprises 13 residues. Germline assignment: CDR1 SGHRS and CDR2 YFSETQ. Trimming took 4 bases from V and 5 from J; bases not matched to a gene: 6. CDR3 sequence: CASSPDRAHEQYF. The CDR3 region has the DNA TGCGCCAGCAGCCCCGACAGGGCCCACGAGCAGTACTTC.

V usage is TRBV28 and J usage is TRBJ2-7; D possibly matches TRBD1 or TRBD2 (5 bases each). Germline V gives CDR1 MDHEN, CDR2 SYDVKM. The germline V and J ends were trimmed by 6 bases and 2 bases, with 17 bases remaining between them. The CDR3 spans 15 residues. The CDR3 protein is CASSAGTVGPYEQYF. DNA of the CDR3: TGTGCCAGCAGCGCCGGGACGGTGGGACCCTACGAGCAGTACTTC.

This rearrangement joins TRBV5-1 to TRBJ2-2, with D possibly being TRBD2 (5 bases). CDR1 and CDR2 from the germline V gene are SGHRS and YFSETQ. The CDR3 contains 16 residues. V lost 4 bases to trimming and J lost 5 bases, with 18 bases between them. The CDR3 region is CASSPSALGGTGELFF. Here the CDR3 DNA reads TGCGCCAGCAGCCCATCGGCCCTAGGAGGTACCGGGGAGCTGTTTTTT.

This clone showed up just once. V usage is TRBV19 and J usage is TRBJ2-7; the D call may be TRBD1 or TRBD2 (5 bases each). The CDR3 covers 13 residues. Germline lookup yields CDR1 LNHDA and CDR2 SQIVND (reference sequence). The V gene lost 3 bases and the J gene lost 5 bases, with 11 bases spanning the gap. The chain's CDR3 is CASSMGTTDEQYF. CDR3 nucleotide sequence: TGTGCCAGTAGTATGGGGACCACGGACGAGCAGTACTTC. The full variable domain, its missing parts supplied by reference TRBV19 and TRBJ2-7, is DGGITQSPKYLFRKEGQNVTLSCEQNLNHDAMYWYRQDPGQGLRLIYYSQIVNDFQKGDIAEGYSVSREKKESFPLTVTSAQKNPTAFYLCASSMGTTDEQYFGPGTRLTVT.

The V gene is TRBV30, the J gene TRBJ1-1; no clear D. Germline V gives CDR1 GTSNPN, CDR2 SVGIG (reference sequence). V gave up 0 bases and J gave up 6 bases, with 8 bases separating them. The CDR3 has 12 amino acids. CDR3 sequence reads: CAWSVISPEAFF. The CDR3 DNA reads as TGTGCCTGGAGTGTAATCTCACCTGAAGCTTTCTTT.

This chain joins TRBV7-8 and TRBJ2-2, with a possible D match to TRBD2 (5 bases). Germline V gives CDR1 SGHVS, CDR2 FQNEAQ. Trimming cost V 5 bases and J 0 bases, with 7 bases left between them. The CDR3 has 14 residues. CDR3 region: CASSRTPNTGELFF. The CDR3 DNA is TGTGCCAGCAGCAGGACTCCGAACACCGGGGAGCTGTTTTTT.

The gene calls are TRBV7-2 and TRBJ2-3; 11 nucleotides agree with TRBD2. Losses at the gene ends were 5 bases for V and 7 bases for J; bases not matched to a gene: 11. CDR1 SGHTA and CDR2 FQGNSA come from the germline V gene. This CDR3 has 16 residues. CDR3 in DNA: TGTGCCAGCAGCCAGAGTCCCGGGACTAGCGGCCATACGCAGTATTTT. Encoded protein: CASSQSPGTSGHTQYF.

The rearrangement joins TRBV6-1 to TRBJ2-2; D is unclear. Trimming left V 4 bases short and J 3 bases short, with 3 bases between. Germline values: CDR1 MNHNS, CDR2 SASEGT. The CDR3 loop spans 12 amino acids. CDR3 in DNA: TGTGCCAGCAGTGGCGACACCGGGGAGCTGTTTTTT. Translated, it gives CASSGDTGELFF.

This chain uses TRBV9 with TRBJ2-3; TRBD1 or TRBD2 may be the D gene (5 bases each). Germline CDR1 SGDLS, CDR2 YYNGEE. With 4 bases removed from V and 4 bases from J, the gap between germline ends came to 16 bases. This CDR3 has 15 amino acids. The CDR3 DNA reads as TGTGCCAGCAGCTCACTAGGGGTAGAGGCAGATACGCAGTATTTT. It encodes CASSSLGVEADTQYF.